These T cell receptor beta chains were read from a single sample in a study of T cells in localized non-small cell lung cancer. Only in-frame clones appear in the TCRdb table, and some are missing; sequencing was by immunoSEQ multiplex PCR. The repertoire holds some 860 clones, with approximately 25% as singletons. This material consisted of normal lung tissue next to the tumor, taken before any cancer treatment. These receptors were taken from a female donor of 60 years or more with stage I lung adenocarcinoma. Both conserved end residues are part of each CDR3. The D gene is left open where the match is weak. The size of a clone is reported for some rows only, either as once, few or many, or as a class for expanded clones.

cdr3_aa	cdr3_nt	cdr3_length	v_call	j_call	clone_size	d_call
CASSLFWGQDTYEQYF	TGTGCCAGCAGTCTATTTTGGGGACAGGACACCTACGAGCAGTACTTC	16	TRBV9	TRBJ2-7	medium-sized	TRBD1
CASSRVYTEAFF	TGTGCCAGTAGTCGGGTCTACACTGAAGCTTTCTTT	12	TRBV19	TRBJ1-1	NA	NA
CSVEMTGGETQYF	TGCAGCGTTGAGATGACAGGAGGGGAGACCCAGTACTTC	13	TRBV29-1	TRBJ2-5	NA	NA
CASSLDLAGAYNEQFF	TGTGCCAGCAGCTTAGATCTAGCGGGAGCCTACAATGAGCAGTTCTTC	16	TRBV11-3	TRBJ2-1	few	TRBD2
CASSPGQGASANTEAFF	TGTGCCAGCTCACCCGGACAGGGAGCGTCGGCGAACACTGAAGCTTTCTTT	17	TRBV18	TRBJ1-1	NA	TRBD1
CASSLPGLNTEAFF	TGTGCCAGCAGTTTACCGGGGCTAAACACTGAAGCTTTCTTT	14	TRBV28	TRBJ1-1	few	NA
CASSVELVGPPYEQYF	TGTGCCAGCAGCGTAGAATTGGTAGGTCCTCCCTACGAGCAGTACTTC	16	TRBV9	TRBJ2-7	NA	NA
CASTQTGGDYEQYF	TGTGCCAGCACCCAGACAGGGGGCGACTACGAGCAGTACTTC	14	TRBV11-3	TRBJ2-7	few	TRBD1
CASSLDGDIYTEAFF	TGTGCCAGCAGCTTAGACGGGGATATCTACACTGAAGCTTTCTTT	15	TRBV11-3	TRBJ1-1	few	NA
CSVHRANGYGYTF	TGCAGCGTCCACCGGGCCAACGGATATGGCTACACCTTC	13	TRBV29-1	TRBJ1-2	NA	NA
CASSGRDNDEKLFF	TGTGCCAGCAGCGGCCGGGACAATGATGAAAAACTGTTTTTT	14	TRBV9	TRBJ1-4	few	NA
CASSLGQGDYGYTF	TGTGCCAGCAGCTTGGGACAGGGAGACTATGGCTACACCTTC	14	TRBV11-3	TRBJ1-2	medium-sized	TRBD1
CASSLVGQLNSPLHF	TGTGCCAGCAGTTTGGTGGGACAGTTAAATTCACCCCTCCACTTT	15	TRBV28	TRBJ1-6	few	TRBD1
CASTPGQEGYEQYF	TGCGCCAGCACACCGGGACAGGAGGGCTACGAGCAGTACTTC	14	TRBV5-1	TRBJ2-7	NA	TRBD1
CASGEGVTEAFF	TGTGCCAGCGGGGAGGGGGTAACTGAAGCTTTCTTT	12	TRBV6-8	TRBJ1-1	few	NA
CASSSEGNEQFF	TGCGCCAGCAGCTCAGAGGGCAATGAGCAGTTCTTC	12	TRBV4-1	TRBJ2-1	few	NA
CASSSPAGVKGTEAFF	TGTGCCAGCAGCTCGCCGGCAGGGGTGAAAGGCACTGAAGCTTTCTTT	16	TRBV11-3	TRBJ1-1	few	NA
CASSLSLAGGRAKNIQYF	TGTGCCAGCAGCCTGAGTCTAGCGGGGGGGAGGGCCAAAAACATTCAGTACTTC	18	TRBV28	TRBJ2-4	medium-sized	TRBD2
CAWSVLGGQETQYF	TGTGCCTGGAGTGTACTAGGGGGGCAAGAGACCCAGTACTTC	14	TRBV30	TRBJ2-5	hyperexpanded	NA
CAWNAGAYEQYF	TGTGCCTGGAACGCAGGAGCCTACGAGCAGTACTTC	12	TRBV30	TRBJ2-7	NA	NA
CASSSLAGVPPDTQYF	TGTGCCAGCAGCTCTCTAGCGGGAGTCCCCCCAGATACGCAGTATTTT	16	TRBV9	TRBJ2-3	NA	TRBD2
CASGGPTDPYEQYF	TGTGCCAGCGGAGGACCAACCGATCCCTACGAGCAGTACTTC	14	TRBV25-1	TRBJ2-7	NA	NA
CATSPRPFETGSYEQYF	TGTGCCACCAGCCCCAGACCCTTCGAGACAGGGTCCTACGAGCAGTACTTC	17	TRBV15	TRBJ2-7	NA	TRBD1
CASSPPTGVYEQYF	TGTGCCAGCTCACCCCCCACAGGGGTATACGAGCAGTACTTC	14	TRBV18	TRBJ2-7	NA	TRBD1
CASSQQASGNTIYF	TGTGCCAGTAGTCAACAGGCATCTGGAAACACCATATATTTT	14	TRBV19	TRBJ1-3	NA	NA
CASSRTGFVNTEAFF	TGTGCCAGCTCACGGACAGGATTCGTGAACACTGAAGCTTTCTTT	15	TRBV18	TRBJ1-1	few	TRBD1
CASKSRRSTDTQYF	TGTGCCAGCAAATCCCGACGTAGCACAGATACGCAGTATTTT	14	TRBV6-8	TRBJ2-3	large	NA
CASSDPGTGVDTQYF	TGTGCCAGCAGTGACCCCGGGACAGGGGTAGATACGCAGTATTTT	15	TRBV6-8	TRBJ2-3	few	TRBD1
CASTIGWAGGAYEQYF	TGTGCCAGCACCATAGGGTGGGCAGGGGGCGCCTACGAGCAGTACTTC	16	TRBV11-3	TRBJ2-7	NA	TRBD1
CASTGVSLDTQYF	TGTGCCAGCACAGGGGTTTCACTGGATACGCAGTATTTT	13	TRBV6-8	TRBJ2-3	NA	NA
CASSSNGFTEAFF	TGTGCCAGTAGTTCAAACGGTTTCACTGAAGCTTTCTTT	13	TRBV19	TRBJ1-1	NA	NA
CASSLSGGDTQYF	TGTGCCAGCAGTTTATCGGGTGGAGATACGCAGTATTTT	13	TRBV28	TRBJ2-3	once	NA
CASSLRTGGYSEAFF	TGTGCCAGTAGCCTAAGGACAGGGGGCTATAGTGAAGCTTTCTTT	15	TRBV19	TRBJ1-1	large	TRBD1